Listed below are T cell receptor beta chains from one sample, sequenced in a study of Ad26.COV2.S vaccination and SARS-CoV-2 variants. The assay was immunoSEQ multiplex PCR, and TCRdb's table has in-frame clones only and misses some. The profile shows 350,000 to 400,000 clones, roughly 90% of them singletons. Sample: peripheral blood, taken in a trial of Ad26.COV2.S vaccine versus placebo. The receptors shown here come from a person between 18 and 65 years old who received the Ad26.COV2.S COVID-19 vaccine or a placebo. Each CDR3 is given with its conserved first and last residue. Fields, in order: CDR3 length, V gene, J gene, D gene, clone size, CDR3 DNA, CDR3 protein. A D gene is named only where the DNA matches it firmly. Clone size, where shown, is once, few, many, or a class for clones that have expanded.

len: 13; v_gene: TRBV20-1; j_gene: TRBJ1-3; d_gene: .; abundance: .; CDR3nt: TGCAGTGCTAGTTCCCCGCAGGCTAACACCATATATTTT; CDR3aa: CSASSPQANTIYF
len: 16; v_gene: TRBV5-4; j_gene: TRBJ2-5; d_gene: TRBD2; abundance: .; CDR3nt: TGTGCCAGCAGCTCGCGGATGGGGGGAGGGAGAGAGACCCAGTACTTC; CDR3aa: CASSSRMGGGRETQYF
len: 12; v_gene: TRBV7-9; j_gene: TRBJ1-5; d_gene: .; abundance: .; CDR3nt: TGTGCCAGCAGCTTAAGGGATCAGCCCCAGCATTTT; CDR3aa: CASSLRDQPQHF
len: 15; v_gene: TRBV28; j_gene: TRBJ2-7; d_gene: .; abundance: .; CDR3nt: TGTGCCAGCTCCCTTGGGGGATCTGGCTCCTACGAGCAGTACTTC; CDR3aa: CASSLGGSGSYEQYF
len: 15; v_gene: TRBV7-2; j_gene: TRBJ2-5; d_gene: .; abundance: .; CDR3nt: TGTGCCAGCAGGCCCCCGGGACACCGACAAGAGACCCAGTACTTC; CDR3aa: CASRPPGHRQETQYF
len: 15; v_gene: TRBV3-1/TRBV3-2; j_gene: TRBJ1-1; d_gene: .; abundance: .; CDR3nt: TGTGCCAGCAGCCAGAGCGCCCCCAGGAACACTGAAGCTTTCTTT; CDR3aa: CASSQSAPRNTEAFF
len: 13; v_gene: TRBV28; j_gene: TRBJ2-4; d_gene: TRBD1; abundance: .; CDR3nt: TGTGCCAGCAGTTACGGACAGGGGAACATTCAGTACTTC; CDR3aa: CASSYGQGNIQYF
len: 14; v_gene: TRBV29-1; j_gene: TRBJ1-1; d_gene: .; abundance: .; CDR3nt: TGCAGCGTTCAGGAGAACAGCTTGAACACTGAAGCTTTCTTT; CDR3aa: CSVQENSLNTEAFF
len: 13; v_gene: TRBV3-1/TRBV3-2; j_gene: TRBJ2-7; d_gene: .; abundance: .; CDR3nt: TGTGCCAGCCGGGCGGTTAGTTCGGGCGAGCAGTACTTC; CDR3aa: CASRAVSSGEQYF
len: 14; v_gene: TRBV28; j_gene: TRBJ1-3; d_gene: .; abundance: .; CDR3nt: TGTGCCAGCAGTAGGGGAGGTTCTGGAAACACCATATATTTT; CDR3aa: CASSRGGSGNTIYF
len: 11; v_gene: TRBV15; j_gene: TRBJ2-7; d_gene: TRBD2; abundance: .; CDR3nt: TGTGCCACCAGCGGCAGCGGGGTCTTTTTCTTC; CDR3aa: CATSGSGVFFF
len: 15; v_gene: TRBV7-9; j_gene: TRBJ1-2; d_gene: .; abundance: .; CDR3nt: TGTGCCAGCCTCAAAATCCCCGCGAAAAACTATGGCTACACCTTC; CDR3aa: CASLKIPAKNYGYTF
len: 14; v_gene: TRBV5-5; j_gene: TRBJ1-2; d_gene: .; abundance: .; CDR3nt: TGTGCCAGCAGCTATTCGCACCTAATCTATGGCTACACCTTC; CDR3aa: CASSYSHLIYGYTF
len: 15; v_gene: TRBV6-2/TRBV6-3; j_gene: TRBJ2-3; d_gene: TRBD2; abundance: few; CDR3nt: TGTGCCAGCAGTCTAGCGGGAGGGCCAGGGGATACGCAGTATTTT; CDR3aa: CASSLAGGPGDTQYF
len: 14; v_gene: TRBV25-1; j_gene: TRBJ1-2; d_gene: TRBD1; abundance: .; CDR3nt: TGTGCCAGCAGTGGTAACCGGGACAGCTATGGCTACACCTTC; CDR3aa: CASSGNRDSYGYTF
len: 14; v_gene: TRBV9; j_gene: TRBJ2-2; d_gene: .; abundance: .; CDR3nt: TGTGCCAGCAGCCCCAAGGTGAACACCGGGGAGCTGTTTTTT; CDR3aa: CASSPKVNTGELFF
len: 13; v_gene: TRBV30; j_gene: TRBJ1-1; d_gene: .; abundance: .; CDR3nt: TGTGCCTGGAAAAAACAGGTGTACACTGAAGCTTTCTTT; CDR3aa: CAWKKQVYTEAFF
len: 14; v_gene: TRBV6-5; j_gene: TRBJ2-2; d_gene: .; abundance: .; CDR3nt: TGTGCCAGCAGACTGACAGGTCTCACCGGGGAGCTGTTTTTT; CDR3aa: CASRLTGLTGELFF
len: 17; v_gene: TRBV10-3; j_gene: TRBJ2-6; d_gene: .; abundance: .; CDR3nt: TGTGCCATCAGTGTTGAGGGGGTGCCCTCTGGGGCCAACGTCCTGACTTTC; CDR3aa: CAISVEGVPSGANVLTF
len: 16; v_gene: TRBV19; j_gene: TRBJ2-3; d_gene: TRBD1; abundance: .; CDR3nt: TGTGCCAGTAGTATAGTAGGGACAGGGGCGTCAGATACGCAGTATTTT; CDR3aa: CASSIVGTGASDTQYF
len: 13; v_gene: TRBV9; j_gene: TRBJ1-4; d_gene: TRBD1; abundance: .; CDR3nt: TGTGCCAGCAGCGGAACAGGGGGTGAAAAACTGTTTTTT; CDR3aa: CASSGTGGEKLFF
len: 15; v_gene: TRBV11-2; j_gene: TRBJ2-1; d_gene: TRBD2; abundance: .; CDR3nt: TGTGCCAGCAGCCCGGGACTAGCGGTGTACAATGAGCAGTTCTTC; CDR3aa: CASSPGLAVYNEQFF
len: 21; v_gene: TRBV28; j_gene: TRBJ1-5; d_gene: TRBD1; abundance: medium-sized; CDR3nt: TGTGCCAGCAGTTTGGGTTTTTGGGACAGGGGGCTCTTCCTAGGAGCTCAGCCCCAGCATTTT; CDR3aa: CASSLGFWDRGLFLGAQPQHF
len: 12; v_gene: TRBV19; j_gene: TRBJ1-5; d_gene: .; abundance: few; CDR3nt: TGTGCCAGTAGGTTAGGTTCTCAGCCCCAGCATTTT; CDR3aa: CASRLGSQPQHF
len: 14; v_gene: TRBV7-3; j_gene: TRBJ2-2; d_gene: .; abundance: .; CDR3nt: TGTGCCAGCAGCCTCATAACTGGCACCGGGGAGCTGTTTTTT; CDR3aa: CASSLITGTGELFF
len: 13; v_gene: TRBV12-5; j_gene: TRBJ2-3; d_gene: .; abundance: .; CDR3nt: TGTGCTAGTGGTTTGTCCCATACAGATACGCAGTATTTT; CDR3aa: CASGLSHTDTQYF
len: 17; v_gene: TRBV4-3; j_gene: TRBJ2-1; d_gene: .; abundance: .; CDR3nt: TGCGCCAGCAGCCAAGATCTTGGGGCGTCTTCCTACAATGAGCAGTTCTTC; CDR3aa: CASSQDLGASSYNEQFF
len: 14; v_gene: TRBV5-1; j_gene: TRBJ2-2; d_gene: .; abundance: .; CDR3nt: TGCGCCAGCAGCCCACGCCCCCTCAGCGGGGAGCTGTTTTTT; CDR3aa: CASSPRPLSGELFF
len: 15; v_gene: TRBV5-6; j_gene: TRBJ2-1; d_gene: TRBD2; abundance: .; CDR3nt: TGTGCCAGCAGCGCGGGACTAGCGCGTTACAATGAGCAGTTCTTC; CDR3aa: CASSAGLARYNEQFF
len: 14; v_gene: TRBV3-1/TRBV3-2; j_gene: TRBJ2-3; d_gene: .; abundance: .; CDR3nt: TGTGCCAGCAGCCAAGATCCAAGGGCCCATACGCAGTATTTT; CDR3aa: CASSQDPRAHTQYF
len: 11; v_gene: TRBV20-1; j_gene: TRBJ2-7; d_gene: .; abundance: once; CDR3nt: TGCAGTGCTGCCCTGAATACGGAGCAGTACTTC; CDR3aa: CSAALNTEQYF
len: 14; v_gene: TRBV27; j_gene: TRBJ1-1; d_gene: TRBD1; abundance: .; CDR3nt: TGTGCCAGCAGTCTGACAGGGAGTCTCACTGAAGCTTTCTTT; CDR3aa: CASSLTGSLTEAFF
len: 11; v_gene: TRBV20-1; j_gene: TRBJ1-5; d_gene: .; abundance: .; CDR3nt: TGCAGTGCTAGGGGGCGGGGGCCCCAGCATTTT; CDR3aa: CSARGRGPQHF
len: 12; v_gene: TRBV6-5; j_gene: TRBJ2-2; d_gene: .; abundance: .; CDR3nt: TGTGCCAGCACTACCGGGGCCGGGGAGCTGTTTTTT; CDR3aa: CASTTGAGELFF
len: 16; v_gene: TRBV18; j_gene: TRBJ1-6; d_gene: .; abundance: .; CDR3nt: TGTGCCAGCTCACCAGGGGCCTCATGGGATAATTCACCCCTCCACTTT; CDR3aa: CASSPGASWDNSPLHF
len: 13; v_gene: TRBV28; j_gene: TRBJ2-7; d_gene: .; abundance: .; CDR3nt: TGTGCCAGCAGTTTACCCCGACATGGGGAGCAGTACTTC; CDR3aa: CASSLPRHGEQYF
len: 16; v_gene: TRBV5-1; j_gene: TRBJ2-2; d_gene: TRBD2; abundance: .; CDR3nt: TGCGCCAGCAGCTCACATAGCGGGACGAACACCGGGGAGCTGTTTTTT; CDR3aa: CASSSHSGTNTGELFF
len: 15; v_gene: TRBV4-2; j_gene: TRBJ2-2; d_gene: .; abundance: .; CDR3nt: TGTGCCAGCAGCCTGATGGCGGGATACACCGGGGAGCTGTTTTTT; CDR3aa: CASSLMAGYTGELFF
len: 19; v_gene: TRBV9; j_gene: TRBJ2-6; d_gene: TRBD2; abundance: .; CDR3nt: TGTGCCAGCAGCGTAGGGGCTAGCGGGAGCCTATCTGGGGCCAACGTCCTGACTTTC; CDR3aa: CASSVGASGSLSGANVLTF
len: 13; v_gene: TRBV30; j_gene: TRBJ2-5; d_gene: .; abundance: .; CDR3nt: TGTGCCTGGAGGGGACCGATATCTGGGACCCAGTACTTC; CDR3aa: CAWRGPISGTQYF
len: 14; v_gene: TRBV10-3; j_gene: TRBJ1-6; d_gene: TRBD1; abundance: .; CDR3nt: TGTGCCATCAAGGGGGCTCCGGGGGATTCACCCCTCCACTTT; CDR3aa: CAIKGAPGDSPLHF
len: 15; v_gene: TRBV11-2; j_gene: TRBJ2-7; d_gene: TRBD2; abundance: .; CDR3nt: TGTGCCAGCAGCCAGGGACTAGCGGAGCCCTACGAGCAGTACTTC; CDR3aa: CASSQGLAEPYEQYF
len: 15; v_gene: TRBV6-5; j_gene: TRBJ1-5; d_gene: .; abundance: once; CDR3nt: TGTGCCAGCACTCCGCCAATAAACGGCAATCAGCCCCAGCATTTT; CDR3aa: CASTPPINGNQPQHF
len: 17; v_gene: TRBV12-5; j_gene: TRBJ2-1; d_gene: TRBD2; abundance: .; CDR3nt: TGTGCTAGTGGTATAACGGGACTAGCGGGATATGGCAATGAGCAGTTCTTC; CDR3aa: CASGITGLAGYGNEQFF
len: 18; v_gene: TRBV5-1; j_gene: TRBJ2-1; d_gene: .; abundance: .; CDR3nt: TGCGCCAGCAGCCTTTGGGGCCCATCTAGCGGACAGGTCAATGAGCAGTTCTTC; CDR3aa: CASSLWGPSSGQVNEQFF